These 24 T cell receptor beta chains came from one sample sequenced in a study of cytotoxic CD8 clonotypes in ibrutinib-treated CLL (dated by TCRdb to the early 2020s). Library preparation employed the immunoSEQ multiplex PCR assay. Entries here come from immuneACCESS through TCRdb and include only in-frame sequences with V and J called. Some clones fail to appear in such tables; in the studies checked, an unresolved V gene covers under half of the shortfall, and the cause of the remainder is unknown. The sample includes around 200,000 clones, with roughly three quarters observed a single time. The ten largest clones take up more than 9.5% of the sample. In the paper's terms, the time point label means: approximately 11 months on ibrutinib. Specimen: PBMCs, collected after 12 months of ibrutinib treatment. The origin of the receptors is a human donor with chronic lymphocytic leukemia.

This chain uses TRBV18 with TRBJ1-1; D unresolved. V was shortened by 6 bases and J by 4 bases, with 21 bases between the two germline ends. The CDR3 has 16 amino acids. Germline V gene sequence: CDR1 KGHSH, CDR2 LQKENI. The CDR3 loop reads CASSVTGPGLSTEAFF. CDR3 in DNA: TGTGCCAGCTCCGTAACCGGTCCAGGCTTATCCACTGAAGCTTTCTTT.

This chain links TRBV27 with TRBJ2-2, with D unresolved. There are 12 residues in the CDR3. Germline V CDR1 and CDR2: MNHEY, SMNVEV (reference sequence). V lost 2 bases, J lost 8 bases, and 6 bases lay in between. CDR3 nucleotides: TGTGCCAGCAGTTTAGGATCGGGGGAGCTGTTTTTT. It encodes CASSLGSGELFF.

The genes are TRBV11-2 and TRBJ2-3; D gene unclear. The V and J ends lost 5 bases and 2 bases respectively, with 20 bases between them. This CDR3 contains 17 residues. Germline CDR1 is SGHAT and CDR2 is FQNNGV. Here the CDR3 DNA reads TGTGCCAGCAGCCCCGGTACGAGGACCATAACCACAGATACGCAGTATTTT. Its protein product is CASSPGTRTITTDTQYF.

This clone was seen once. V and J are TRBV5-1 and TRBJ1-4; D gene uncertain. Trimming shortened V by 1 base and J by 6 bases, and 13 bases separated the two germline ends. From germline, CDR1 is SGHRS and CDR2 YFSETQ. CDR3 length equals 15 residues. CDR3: CASSLSGLRDEKLFF. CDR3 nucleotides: TGCGCCAGCAGCTTGTCCGGGCTGAGGGATGAAAAACTGTTTTTT.

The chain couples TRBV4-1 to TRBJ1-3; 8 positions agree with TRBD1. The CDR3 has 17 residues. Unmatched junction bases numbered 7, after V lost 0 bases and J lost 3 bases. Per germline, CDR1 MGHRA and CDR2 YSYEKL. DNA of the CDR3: TGCGCCAGCAGCCAAGAATCGCAGGGGGCGTTTGGAAACACCATATATTTT. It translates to CASSQESQGAFGNTIYF.

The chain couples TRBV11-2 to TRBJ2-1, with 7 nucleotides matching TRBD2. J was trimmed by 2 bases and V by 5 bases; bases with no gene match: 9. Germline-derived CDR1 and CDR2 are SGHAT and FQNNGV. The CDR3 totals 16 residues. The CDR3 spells CASSTRLAGTYNEQFF. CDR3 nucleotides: TGTGCCAGCAGCACTCGACTAGCTGGAACCTACAATGAGCAGTTCTTC.

Here the CDR3 reads CASSLALGTGGDGYTF. CDR3 nucleotide sequence: TGTGCCAGCAGCTTAGCGTTGGGGACAGGGGGCGATGGCTACACCTTC. This chain joins TRBV7-9 and TRBJ1-2; the match to TRBD1 covers 12 bases. The CDR3 has 16 residues. Germline V gene data show CDR1 as SEHNR and CDR2 as FQNEAQ (reference sequence). V was pared by 0 bases and J by 6 bases, with 5 bases of the junction left unmatched.

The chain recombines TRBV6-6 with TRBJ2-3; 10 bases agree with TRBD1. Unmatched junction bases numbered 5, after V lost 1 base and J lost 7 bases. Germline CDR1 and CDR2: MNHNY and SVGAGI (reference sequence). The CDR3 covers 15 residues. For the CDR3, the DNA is TGTGCCAGCAGTTACTTAGGACAGGGGGAGAATACGCAGTATTTT. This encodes CASSYLGQGENTQYF.

The CDR3 sequence: CASSFEGVDQPQHF. As DNA, the CDR3 is TGCGCCAGCAGCTTTGAAGGGGTGGATCAGCCCCAGCATTTT. J is TRBJ1-5 and V is TRBV5-1; D is possibly TRBD1 (5 bases). Per germline, CDR1 SGHRS and CDR2 YFSETQ. This CDR3 is built from 14 residues. V was shortened by 2 bases and J by 5 bases, with 11 bases between the two germline ends.

The CDR3 protein is CSVVRREGTGELFF. For the CDR3, the DNA is TGCAGCGTTGTTAGGCGAGAGGGCACCGGGGAGCTGTTTTTT. The genes are TRBV29-1 and TRBJ2-2; D perhaps matches TRBD2 (5 bases). The V gene's germline CDR1 is SQVTM and CDR2 ANQGSEA. Between the trimmed V and J ends, which lost 4 bases and 4 bases, there was a span of 13 bases. This CDR3 region has 14 residues.

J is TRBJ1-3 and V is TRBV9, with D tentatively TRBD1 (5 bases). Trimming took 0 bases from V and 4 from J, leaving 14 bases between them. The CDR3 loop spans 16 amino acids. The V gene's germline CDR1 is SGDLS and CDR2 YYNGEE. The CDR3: CASSVAPNRQGNTIYF. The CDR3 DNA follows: TGTGCCAGCAGCGTAGCCCCGAACCGACAGGGAAACACCATATATTTT.

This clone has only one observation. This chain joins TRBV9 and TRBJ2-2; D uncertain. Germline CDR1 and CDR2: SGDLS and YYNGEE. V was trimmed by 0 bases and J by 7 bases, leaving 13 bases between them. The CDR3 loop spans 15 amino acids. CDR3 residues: CASSVGPSLIGELFF. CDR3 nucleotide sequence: TGTGCCAGCAGCGTAGGCCCCTCATTGATCGGGGAGCTGTTTTTT.

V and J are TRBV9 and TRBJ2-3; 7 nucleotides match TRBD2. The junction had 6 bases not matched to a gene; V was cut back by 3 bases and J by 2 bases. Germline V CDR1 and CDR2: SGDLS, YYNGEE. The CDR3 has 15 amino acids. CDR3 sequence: CASSGGGLYTDTQYF. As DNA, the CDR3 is TGTGCCAGCAGCGGCGGGGGACTCTACACAGATACGCAGTATTTT.

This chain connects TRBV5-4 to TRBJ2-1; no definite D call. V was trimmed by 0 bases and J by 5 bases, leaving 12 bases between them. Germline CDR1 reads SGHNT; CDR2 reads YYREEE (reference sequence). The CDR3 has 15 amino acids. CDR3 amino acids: CASSLAPRPDNEQFF. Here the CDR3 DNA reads TGTGCCAGCAGCTTGGCCCCCAGGCCTGACAATGAGCAGTTCTTC.

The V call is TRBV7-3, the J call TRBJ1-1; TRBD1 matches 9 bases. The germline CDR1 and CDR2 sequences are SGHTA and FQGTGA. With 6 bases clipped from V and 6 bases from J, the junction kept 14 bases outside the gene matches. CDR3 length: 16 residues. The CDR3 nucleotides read TGTGCCAGCAGTCTCAGGGGACCGGGACAGGGTTCTGAAGCTTTCTTT. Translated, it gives CASSLRGPGQGSEAFF.

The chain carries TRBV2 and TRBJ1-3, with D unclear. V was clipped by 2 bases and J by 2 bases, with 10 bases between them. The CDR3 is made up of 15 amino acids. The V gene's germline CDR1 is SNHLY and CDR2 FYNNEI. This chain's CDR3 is CASSENGIPGNTIYF. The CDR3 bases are TGTGCCAGCAGTGAAAACGGGATCCCTGGAAACACCATATATTTT.

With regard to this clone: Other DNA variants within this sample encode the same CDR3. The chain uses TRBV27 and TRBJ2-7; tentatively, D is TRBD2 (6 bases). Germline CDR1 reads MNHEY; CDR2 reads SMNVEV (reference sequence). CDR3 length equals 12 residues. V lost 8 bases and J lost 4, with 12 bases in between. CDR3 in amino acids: CASSPGGYEQYF. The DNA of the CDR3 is TGTGCCAGCTCCCCCGGGGGTTACGAGCAGTACTTC.

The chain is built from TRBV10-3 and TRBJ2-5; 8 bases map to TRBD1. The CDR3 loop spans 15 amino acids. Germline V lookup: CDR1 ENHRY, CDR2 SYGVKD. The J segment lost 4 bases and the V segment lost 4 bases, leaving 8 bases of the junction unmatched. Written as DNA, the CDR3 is TGTGCCATCAGTGGAAGGACAGGGCGGGGAGAGACCCAGTACTTC. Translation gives CAISGRTGRGETQYF.

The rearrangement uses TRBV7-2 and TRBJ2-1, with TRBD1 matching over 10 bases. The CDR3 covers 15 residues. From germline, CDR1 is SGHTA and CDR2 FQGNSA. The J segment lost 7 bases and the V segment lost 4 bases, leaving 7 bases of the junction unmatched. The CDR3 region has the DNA TGTGCCAGCAGCTCAGGACAGGGGGTATGGAATGAGCAGTTCTTC. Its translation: CASSSGQGVWNEQFF.

CDR3 bases: TGCGCCAGCAGTGGGGTCCGGGCCACCTCAGATACGCAGTATTTT. Its protein is CASSGVRATSDTQYF. The V gene is TRBV10-1, the J gene TRBJ2-3; no clear D. The V end was cut by 4 bases, the J end by 4 bases, with 15 bases between. The CDR3 sequence is 15 residues long. Germline V gene sequence: CDR1 WNHNN, CDR2 SYGVQD (reference sequence).

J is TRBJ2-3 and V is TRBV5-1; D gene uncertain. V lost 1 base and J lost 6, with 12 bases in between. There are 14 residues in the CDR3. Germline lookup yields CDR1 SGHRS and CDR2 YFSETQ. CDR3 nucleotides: TGCGCCAGCAGCTTGTCTCAGACAAGGGATACGCAGTATTTT. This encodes CASSLSQTRDTQYF. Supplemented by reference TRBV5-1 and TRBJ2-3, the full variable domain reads KAGVTQTPRYLIKTRGQQVTLSCSPISGHRSVSWYQQTPGQGLQFLFEYFSETQRNKGNFPGRFSGRQFSNSRSEMNVSTLELGDSALYLCASSLSQTRDTQYFGPGTRLTVL.

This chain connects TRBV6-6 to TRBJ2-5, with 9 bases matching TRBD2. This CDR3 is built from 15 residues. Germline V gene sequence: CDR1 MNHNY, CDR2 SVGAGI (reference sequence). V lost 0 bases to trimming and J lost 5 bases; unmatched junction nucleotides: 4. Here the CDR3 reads CASSYSTGTSETQYF. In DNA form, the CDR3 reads TGTGCCAGCAGTTACTCGACCGGGACTAGCGAGACCCAGTACTTC.

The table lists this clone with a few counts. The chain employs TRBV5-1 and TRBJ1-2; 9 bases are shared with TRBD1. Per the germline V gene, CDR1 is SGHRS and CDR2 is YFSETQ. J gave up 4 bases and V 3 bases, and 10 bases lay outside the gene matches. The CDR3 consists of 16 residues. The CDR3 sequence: CASSSSQGAAGYGYTF. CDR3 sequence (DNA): TGCGCCAGCAGCTCTTCACAGGGGGCAGCGGGCTATGGCTACACCTTC. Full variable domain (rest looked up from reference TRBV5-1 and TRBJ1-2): KAGVTQTPRYLIKTRGQQVTLSCSPISGHRSVSWYQQTPGQGLQFLFEYFSETQRNKGNFPGRFSGRQFSNSRSEMNVSTLELGDSALYLCASSSSQGAAGYGYTFGSGTRLTVV.

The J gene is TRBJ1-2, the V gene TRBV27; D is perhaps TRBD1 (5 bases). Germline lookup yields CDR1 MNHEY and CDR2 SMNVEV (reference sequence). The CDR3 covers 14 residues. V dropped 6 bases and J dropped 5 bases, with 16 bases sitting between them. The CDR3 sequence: CASRGQGEIYGYTF. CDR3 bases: TGTGCCAGCAGGGGGCAGGGAGAGATATATGGCTACACCTTC.